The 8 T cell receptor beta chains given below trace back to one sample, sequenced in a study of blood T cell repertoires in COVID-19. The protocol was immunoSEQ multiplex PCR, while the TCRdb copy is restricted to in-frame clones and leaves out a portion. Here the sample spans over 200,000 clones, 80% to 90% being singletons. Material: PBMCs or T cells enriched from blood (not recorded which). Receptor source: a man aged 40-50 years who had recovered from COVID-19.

CDR3 DNA sequence: TGTGCCAGTAGTCCCCCGGGTTGGGACAGCCCCTATCCAACTAATGAAAAACTGTTTTTT. Protein sequence: CASSPPGWDSPYPTNEKLFF. V is TRBV19 and J is TRBJ1-4, with 7 positions matching TRBD1. The CDR3 runs to 20 residues. From germline, CDR1 is LNHDA and CDR2 SQIVND (reference sequence). With V trimmed by 5 bases and J by 0 bases, 18 bases remained unmatched.

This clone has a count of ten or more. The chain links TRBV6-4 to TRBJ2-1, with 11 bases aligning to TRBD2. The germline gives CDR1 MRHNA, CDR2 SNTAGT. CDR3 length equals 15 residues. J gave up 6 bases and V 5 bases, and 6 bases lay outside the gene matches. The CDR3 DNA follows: TGTGCCAGCAGTCATGGAACTAGCGGGGGCAATGAGCAGTTCTTC. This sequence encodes CASSHGTSGGNEQFF.

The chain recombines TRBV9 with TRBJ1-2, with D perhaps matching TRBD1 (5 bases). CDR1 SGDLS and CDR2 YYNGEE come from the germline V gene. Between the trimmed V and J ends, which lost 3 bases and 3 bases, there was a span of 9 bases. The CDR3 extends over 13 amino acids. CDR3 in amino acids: CASSAGGDYGYTF. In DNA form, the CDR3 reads TGTGCCAGCAGCGCGGGGGGGGACTATGGCTACACCTTC.

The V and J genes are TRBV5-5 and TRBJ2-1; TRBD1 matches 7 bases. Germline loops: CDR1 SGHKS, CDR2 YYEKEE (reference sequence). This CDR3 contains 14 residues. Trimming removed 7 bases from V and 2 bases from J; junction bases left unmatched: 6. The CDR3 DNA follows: TGTGCCAGCGGACAGGACCGCACCTACAATGAGCAGTTCTTC. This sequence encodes CASGQDRTYNEQFF.

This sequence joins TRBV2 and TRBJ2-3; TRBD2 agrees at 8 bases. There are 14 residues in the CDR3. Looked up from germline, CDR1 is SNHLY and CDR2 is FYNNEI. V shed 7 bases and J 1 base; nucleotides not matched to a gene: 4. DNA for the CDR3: TGTGCCAGCAACAAGCGGGGGCGCACAGATACGCAGTATTTT. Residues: CASNKRGRTDTQYF.

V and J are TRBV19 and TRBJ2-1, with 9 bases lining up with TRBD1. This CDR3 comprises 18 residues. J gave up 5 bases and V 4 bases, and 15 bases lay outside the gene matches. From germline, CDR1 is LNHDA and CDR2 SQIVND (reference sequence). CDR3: CASSRRGPGTGLDNEQFF. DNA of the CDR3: TGTGCCAGTAGTAGGCGAGGGCCCGGGACAGGGCTCGACAATGAGCAGTTCTTC.

CDR3 residues: CAISDPWTGVTEAFF. CDR3 DNA sequence: TGTGCCATCAGTGACCCTTGGACAGGAGTCACTGAAGCTTTCTTT. This sequence joins TRBV10-3 and TRBJ1-1; 7 bases match TRBD1. V shed 3 bases, J shed 4 bases, and the junction held 8 bases outside the gene matches. Germline V lookup: CDR1 ENHRY, CDR2 SYGVKD. The length of the CDR3 is 15 residues.

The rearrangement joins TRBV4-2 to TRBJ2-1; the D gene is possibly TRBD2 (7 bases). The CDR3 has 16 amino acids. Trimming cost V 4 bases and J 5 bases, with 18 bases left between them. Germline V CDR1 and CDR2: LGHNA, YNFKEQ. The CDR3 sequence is CASSLPGEGGHNEQFF. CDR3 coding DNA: TGTGCCAGCAGCCTCCCGGGGGAGGGGGGACACAATGAGCAGTTCTTC.